Reported below is one T cell receptor beta chain. Generated by immunoSEQ multiplex PCR, the TCRdb table keeps only in-frame clones and is missing some. The sample lists about 350,000 clones, approximately 86% occurring once. This sample is part of a study of Ad26.COV2.S vaccination and SARS-CoV-2 variants. V was trimmed by 2 bases and J by 1 base, leaving 2 bases between them. Per germline, CDR1 SGHTA and CDR2 FQGNSA. The CDR3 has 13 amino acids. Treatment of the sample: 19 received Ad26.COV2.S at low or high dose, single or two shots; 5 received placebo; per-sample allocation not given. All samples were drawn on day 63, counting from the first vaccine or placebo injection. This vaccine is an Ad26 vector that expresses the Wuhan-strain SARS-CoV-2 spike.

The sample in question was peripheral blood, obtained in a trial of Ad26.COV2.S vaccine versus placebo. The chain uses TRBV7-2 and TRBJ2-2; D gene uncertain. The clonotype comes from a person aged 18-65 years who received the Ad26.COV2.S COVID-19 vaccine or a placebo. CDR3 in DNA: TGTGCCAGCAGCTTACGGAACACCGGGGAGCTGTTTTTT. This sequence encodes CASSLRNTGELFF. The full variable domain, rest sourced from reference TRBV7-2 and TRBJ2-2, is GAGVSQSPSNKVTEKGKDVELRCDPISGHTALYWYRQSLGQGLEFLIYFQGNSAPDKSGLPSDRFSAERTGGSVSTLTIQRTQQEDSAVYLCASSLRNTGELFFGEGSRLTVL.